This T cell receptor (beta chain) originates from a study of T cells in Graves' hyperthyroidism and ophthalmopathy. This clonotype showed up just once. What it binds is not known. On the basis of clinical symptoms, serum thyroxine and TRAb, thyroid ultrasound and orbital computed tomography, diagnoses were made. The investigators amplified TCR beta CDR3 regions from RNA transcripts. The HTBI primer set served for first-round RT-PCR of the TCR CDR3. TCRdb independently ran MiXCR on the multiplex PCR reads; one entry per CDR3 protein. This sample has roughly 500,000 distinct CDR3 sequences; around 43% occur once, and the top ten carry about two fifths. Germline V gene data show CDR1 as SNHLY and CDR2 as FYNNEI. The V end lost 5 bases, the J end lost 5 bases, and 21 bases lay between the germline ends. This CDR3 comprises 16 residues. General observations from the study: The model's output predicted ophthalmopathy at a median of about 6.5 months prior to onset. Most thyroid clonotypes that were expanded above 0.001 also turned up in blood.

Sequenced sample: peripheral blood or thyroid tissue (not recorded which). This TCR came from an adult woman with Graves' disease, either hyperthyroidism or ophthalmopathy (not recorded which). The chain carries TRBV2 and TRBJ1-1; possible D gene TRBD1, 5 bases. The CDR3 nucleotides read TGTGCCAGCAGTTACAATGTAAGGGGCCCCGGTACTGAAGCTTTCTTT. This gives the protein CASSYNVRGPGTEAFF.